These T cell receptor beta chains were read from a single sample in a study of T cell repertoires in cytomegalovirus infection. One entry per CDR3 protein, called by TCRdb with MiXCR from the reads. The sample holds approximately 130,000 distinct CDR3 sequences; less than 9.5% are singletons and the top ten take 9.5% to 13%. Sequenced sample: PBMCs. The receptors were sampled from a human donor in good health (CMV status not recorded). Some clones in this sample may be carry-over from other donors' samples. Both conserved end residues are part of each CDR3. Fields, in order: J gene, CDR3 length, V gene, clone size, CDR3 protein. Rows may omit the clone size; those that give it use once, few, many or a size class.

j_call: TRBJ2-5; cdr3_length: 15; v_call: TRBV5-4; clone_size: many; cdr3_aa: CASSLRTGGEETQYF
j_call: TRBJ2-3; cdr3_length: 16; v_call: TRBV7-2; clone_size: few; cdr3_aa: CASSSRRGQGTDTQYF
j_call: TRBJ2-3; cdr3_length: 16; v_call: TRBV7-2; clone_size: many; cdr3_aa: CASSSRGGGWPDTQYF
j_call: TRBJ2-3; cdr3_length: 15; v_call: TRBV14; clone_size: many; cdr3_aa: CASSQGQTYTDTQYF
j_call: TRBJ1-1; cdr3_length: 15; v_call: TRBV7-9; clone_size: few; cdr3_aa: CASSFGTLMNTEAFF
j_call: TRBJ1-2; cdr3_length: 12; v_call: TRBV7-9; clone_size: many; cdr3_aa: CASSPGARPPTF
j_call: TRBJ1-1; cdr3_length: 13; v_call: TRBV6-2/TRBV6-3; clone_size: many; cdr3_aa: CASSRQANTEAFF
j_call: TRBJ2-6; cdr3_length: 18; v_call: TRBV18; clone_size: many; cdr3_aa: CASSPQGTGISGANVLTF
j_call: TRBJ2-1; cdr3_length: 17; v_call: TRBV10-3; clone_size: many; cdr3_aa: CAISRVSGVSSYNEQFF
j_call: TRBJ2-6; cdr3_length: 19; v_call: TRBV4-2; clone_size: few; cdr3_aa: CASSQDHGQGFSGANVLTF
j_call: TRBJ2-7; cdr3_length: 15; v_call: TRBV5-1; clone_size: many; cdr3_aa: CASSLMWGGSYEQYF
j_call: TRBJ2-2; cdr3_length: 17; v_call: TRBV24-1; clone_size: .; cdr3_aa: CATSDLKGGPNTGELFF
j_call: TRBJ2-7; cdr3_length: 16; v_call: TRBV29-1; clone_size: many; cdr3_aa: CSVEDKTLGSTYEQYF
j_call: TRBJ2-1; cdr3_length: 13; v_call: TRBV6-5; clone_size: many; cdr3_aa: CASRQGAYNEQFF
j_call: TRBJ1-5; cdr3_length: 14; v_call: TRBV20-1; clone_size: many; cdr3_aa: CSAPGGGKNQPQHF
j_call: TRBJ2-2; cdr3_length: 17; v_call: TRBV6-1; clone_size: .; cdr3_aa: CASSEAPLAGNTGELFF
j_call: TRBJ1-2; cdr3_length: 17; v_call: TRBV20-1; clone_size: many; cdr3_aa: CSARTPPGQDSNYGYTF
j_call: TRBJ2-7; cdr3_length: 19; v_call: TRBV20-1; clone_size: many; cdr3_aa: CSAREKLTTQSGISYEQYF
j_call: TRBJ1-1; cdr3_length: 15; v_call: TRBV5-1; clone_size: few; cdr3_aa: CASSLSGQGDTEAFF
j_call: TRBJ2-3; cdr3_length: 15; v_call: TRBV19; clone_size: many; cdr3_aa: CASSSGGKSTDTQYF
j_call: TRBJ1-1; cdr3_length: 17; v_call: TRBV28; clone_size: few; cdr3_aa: CASSSSRASRGNTEAFF
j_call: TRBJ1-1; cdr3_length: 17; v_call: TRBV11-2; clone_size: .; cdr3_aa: CASSLHPSQYQGSEAFF